This T cell receptor beta chain came from a study of T cells expressing NK-cell markers. About the study: Eight donors were sequenced, of whom seven were HCMV-seropositive, while the remaining one was HCMV-seronegative.

From its re-call of the 5' RACE reads, TCRdb lists each CDR3 protein once, without DNA. Here the sample table reports a few hundred thousand distinct CDR3 sequences. CDR3 length: 15 amino acids. CDR1 and CDR2 (germline): SGHTA, FQGNSA. This TCR came from a man aged 18-70 years in good health. Sample: blood T cells: a sorted CD56 or NKG2C T cell subset, CD4+ or CD8+ T cells, or bulk PBMC T cells (not recorded which). The rearrangement links TRBV7-2 to TRBJ2-7; TCRdb's D call of TRBD1 is untestable without DNA. The CDR3 here is CASSLGGGHSYEQYF. Supplemented by reference TRBV7-2 and TRBJ2-7, the full variable domain reads GAGVSQSPSNKVTEKGKDVELRCDPISGHTALYWYRQSLGQGLEFLIYFQGNSAPDKSGLPSDRFSAERTGGSVSTLTIQRTQQEDSAVYLCASSLGGGHSYEQYFGPGTRLTVT.